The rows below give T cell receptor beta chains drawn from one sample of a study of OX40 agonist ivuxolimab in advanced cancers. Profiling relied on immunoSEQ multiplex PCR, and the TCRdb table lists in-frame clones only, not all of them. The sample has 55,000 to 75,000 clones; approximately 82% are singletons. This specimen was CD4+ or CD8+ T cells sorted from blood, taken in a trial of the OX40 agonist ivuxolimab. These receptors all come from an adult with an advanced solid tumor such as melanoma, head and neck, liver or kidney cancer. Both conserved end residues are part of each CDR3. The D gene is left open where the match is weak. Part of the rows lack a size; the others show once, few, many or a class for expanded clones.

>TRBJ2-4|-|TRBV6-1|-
CASSELGTGIQYF
TGTGCCAGCAGTGAACTAGGGACGGGCATTCAGTACTTC
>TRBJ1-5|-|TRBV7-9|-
CASSLGWGRQPQHF
TGTGCCAGCAGCTTAGGATGGGGGCGTCAGCCCCAGCATTTT
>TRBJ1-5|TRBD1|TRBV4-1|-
CASSQVQGMKPQHF
TGCGCCAGCAGCCAAGTACAGGGGATGAAGCCCCAGCATTTT
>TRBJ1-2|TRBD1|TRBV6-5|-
CASSFGTGVGYTF
TGTGCCAGCAGCTTCGGGACAGGGGTAGGCTACACCTTC
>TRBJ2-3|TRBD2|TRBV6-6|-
CASSLAGGTDTQYF
TGTGCCAGCAGCCTAGCGGGGGGCACAGATACGCAGTATTTT
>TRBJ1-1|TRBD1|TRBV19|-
CASRDNRGNTEAFF
TGTGCCAGTAGGGATAACAGGGGAAACACTGAAGCTTTCTTT
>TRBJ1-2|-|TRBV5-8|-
CASSLYQGPISRGYTF
TGTGCCAGCAGCTTGTACCAGGGGCCCATTTCCCGAGGCTACACCTTC
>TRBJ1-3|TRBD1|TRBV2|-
CASSGTGGTGTIYF
TGTGCCAGCAGTGGCACAGGGGGGACTGGCACCATATATTTT
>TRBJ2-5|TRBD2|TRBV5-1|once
CASSFGSGGSQETQYF
TGCGCCAGCAGCTTTGGGAGCGGGGGGTCCCAAGAGACCCAGTACTTC
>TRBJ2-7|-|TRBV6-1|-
CASALGAETYEQYF
TGTGCCAGCGCCCTCGGGGCGGAAACCTACGAGCAGTACTTC
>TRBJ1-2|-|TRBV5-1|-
CASSPTPHGTSYGYTF
TGCGCCAGCAGCCCTACGCCTCATGGGACCAGCTATGGCTACACCTTC
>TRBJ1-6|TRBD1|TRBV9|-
CASSVGGDRNSPLHF
TGTGCCAGCAGCGTAGGGGGGGACAGGAATTCACCCCTCCACTTT
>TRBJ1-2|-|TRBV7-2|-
CASSLVKAGRYGYTF
TGTGCCAGCAGCTTAGTTAAGGCAGGGCGCTATGGCTACACCTTC
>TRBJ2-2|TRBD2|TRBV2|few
CALRGLADTGELFF
TGTGCCCTCCGCGGACTAGCGGACACCGGGGAGCTGTTTTTT
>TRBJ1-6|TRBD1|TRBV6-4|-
CASREQGALGSPLHF
TGTGCCAGCAGAGAACAGGGGGCTTTGGGATCACCCCTCCACTTT
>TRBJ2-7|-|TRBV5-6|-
CASSLGGHTYEQYF
TGTGCCAGCAGCTTAGGGGGACACACCTACGAGCAGTACTTC
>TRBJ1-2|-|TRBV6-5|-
CASSYSSGADNYGYTF
TGTGCCAGCAGTTACTCTAGCGGGGCGGATAACTATGGCTACACCTTC
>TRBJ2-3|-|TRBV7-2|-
CASSLNADTQYF
TGTGCCAGCAGCTTAAATGCAGATACGCAGTATTTT
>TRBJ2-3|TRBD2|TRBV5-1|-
CASSLAPAGLTDTQYF
TGCGCCAGCAGCTTGGCCCCAGCGGGGCTCACAGATACGCAGTATTTT
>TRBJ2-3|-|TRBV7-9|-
CASGLADTQYF
TGTGCCAGCGGATTAGCGGATACGCAGTATTTT
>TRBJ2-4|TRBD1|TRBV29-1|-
CSVARGQDIQYF
TGCAGCGTTGCGAGGGGGCAGGACATTCAGTACTTC
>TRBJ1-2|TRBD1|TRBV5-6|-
CASSFIGTPDRVRGYTF
TGTGCCAGCAGCTTTATCGGGACCCCGGACAGGGTTCGAGGCTACACCTTC
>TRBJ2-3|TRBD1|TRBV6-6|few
CATHDGTGTSDTQYF
TGTGCCACTCACGACGGGACAGGGACTTCAGATACGCAGTATTTT
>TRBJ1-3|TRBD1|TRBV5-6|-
CASSLVEYAQGYSGNTIYF
TGTGCCAGCAGCTTGGTGGAATATGCACAGGGGTACTCTGGAAACACCATATATTTT
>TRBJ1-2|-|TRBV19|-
CASISGGEYYGYTF
TGTGCCAGTATCAGTGGTGGGGAATACTATGGCTACACCTTC
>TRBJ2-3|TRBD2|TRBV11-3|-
CASSEGTSGGQNTDTQYF
TGTGCCAGCAGCGAAGGGACTAGCGGGGGCCAGAACACAGATACGCAGTATTTT
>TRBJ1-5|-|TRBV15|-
CATSRGGSNQPQHF
TGTGCCACCAGCAGAGGAGGTAGCAATCAGCCCCAGCATTTT
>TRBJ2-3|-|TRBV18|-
CASSPGTDTQYF
TGTGCCAGCTCACCAGGCACAGATACGCAGTATTTT
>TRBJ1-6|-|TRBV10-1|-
CASSEPGLSPLHF
TGCGCCAGCAGTGAGCCAGGACTTTCACCCCTCCACTTT
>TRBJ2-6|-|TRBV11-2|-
CASSLWGQAGSGANVLTF
TGTGCCAGCAGCTTATGGGGTCAGGCCGGCTCTGGGGCCAACGTCCTGACTTTC
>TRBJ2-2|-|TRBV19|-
CASSTRGARDTGELFF
TGTGCCAGTAGTACCCGAGGGGCACGAGACACCGGGGAGCTGTTTTTT
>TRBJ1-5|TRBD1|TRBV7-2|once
CASSWGQINQPQHF
TGTGCCAGCAGCTGGGGACAGATCAATCAGCCCCAGCATTTT
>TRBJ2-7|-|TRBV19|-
CASSHAGTSYEQYF
TGTGCCAGTTCTCATGCCGGGACAAGTTACGAGCAGTACTTC
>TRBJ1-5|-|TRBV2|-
CASGVHQGNNQPQHF
TGTGCCAGCGGGGTTCATCAGGGAAACAATCAGCCCCAGCATTTT
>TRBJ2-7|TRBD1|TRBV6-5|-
CASTTGTGHYEQYF
TGTGCCAGCACTACCGGGACAGGACACTACGAGCAGTACTTC
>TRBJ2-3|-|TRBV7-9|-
CASSFYRGRSTDTQYF
TGTGCCAGCAGTTTTTATCGGGGACGTAGCACAGATACGCAGTATTTT
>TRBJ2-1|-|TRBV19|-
CASSIWPNRYSEQFF
TGTGCCAGTAGTATATGGCCAAACAGGTATAGTGAGCAGTTCTTC
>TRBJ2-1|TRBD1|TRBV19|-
CASSEDRLRNEQFF
TGTGCCAGCTCTGAGGACAGGTTAAGGAATGAGCAGTTCTTC
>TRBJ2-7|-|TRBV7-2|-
CASSYDPSSYEQYF
TGTGCCAGCAGCTATGACCCGAGCTCCTACGAGCAGTACTTC
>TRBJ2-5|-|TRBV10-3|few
CAISEPRGGETQYF
TGTGCCATCAGTGAGCCCAGGGGGGGGGAGACCCAGTACTTC
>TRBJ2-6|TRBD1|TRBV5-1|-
CASSLGTGGGANVLTF
TGCGCCAGCAGCTTGGGGACAGGGGGAGGGGCCAACGTCCTGACTTTC
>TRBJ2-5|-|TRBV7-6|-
CASIPKRHQETQYF
TGTGCCAGCATCCCGAAAAGGCACCAAGAGACCCAGTACTTC
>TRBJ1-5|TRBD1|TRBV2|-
CASSPTGVNQPQHF
TGTGCCAGCAGCCCCACAGGGGTCAATCAGCCCCAGCATTTT
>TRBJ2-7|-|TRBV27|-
CASSFTVAYEQYF
TGTGCCAGCAGTTTTACAGTGGCCTACGAGCAGTACTTC
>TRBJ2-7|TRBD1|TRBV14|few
CASSRDSKYEQYF
TGTGCCAGCAGCCGGGACAGTAAATACGAGCAGTACTTC
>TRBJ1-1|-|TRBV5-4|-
CASSLTGNTEAFF
TGTGCCAGCAGCTTAACAGGGAACACTGAAGCTTTCTTT
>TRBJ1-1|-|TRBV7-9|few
CASSWQGGTEAFF
TGTGCCAGCAGCTGGCAGGGTGGTACTGAAGCTTTCTTT
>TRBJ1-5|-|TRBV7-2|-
CASSLWPSAPQHF
TGTGCCAGCAGCTTATGGCCGTCCGCGCCCCAGCATTTT
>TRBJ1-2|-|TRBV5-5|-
CASSPGEGLYYGYTF
TGTGCCAGCAGCCCTGGGGAGGGGCTTTACTATGGCTACACCTTC
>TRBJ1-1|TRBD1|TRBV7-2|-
CASSFDRVYTEAFF
TGTGCCAGCAGCTTCGACAGGGTTTACACTGAAGCTTTCTTT
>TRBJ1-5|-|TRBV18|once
CASSPIAPGKGNQPQHF
TGTGCCAGCTCACCAATCGCCCCCGGGAAGGGCAATCAGCCCCAGCATTTT
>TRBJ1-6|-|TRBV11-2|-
CASSLGGGNSPLHF
TGTGCCAGCAGCCTCGGCGGGGGAAATTCACCCCTCCACTTT
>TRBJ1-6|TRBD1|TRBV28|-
CASSPPGTGPFRSPLHF
TGTGCCAGCAGCCCCCCCGGGACAGGGCCTTTTCGTTCACCCCTCCACTTT